These T cell receptor beta chains were read from a single sample in a study of primary melanoma T cells and metastatic recurrence. TCRdb's table, derived via immunoSEQ multiplex PCR, lists solely in-frame clones and lacks some. This sample has 450 or so clones, with about 82% found just once. Sequences were obtained from melanoma tumor tissue. Source of these receptors: a human donor with melanoma. Both conserved end residues are part of each CDR3. The D gene is left open where the match is weak. Not every row has a clone size; where given, it reads once, few, many or a size class.

D: -; size: -; V: TRBV19; J: TRBJ1-1; CDR3: CASSQVGDGTEAFF; DNA: TGTGCCAGTAGTCAAGTGGGCGACGGAACTGAAGCTTTCTTT
D: TRBD1; size: -; V: TRBV19; J: TRBJ1-3; CDR3: CAGGQGKGNTIYF; DNA: TGTGCCGGAGGACAGGGTAAAGGAAACACCATATATTTT
D: -; size: -; V: TRBV5-1; J: TRBJ2-6; CDR3: CASSLGQFSGANVLTF; DNA: TGCGCCAGCAGCTTGGGGCAGTTCTCTGGGGCCAACGTCCTGACTTTC
D: TRBD1; size: -; V: TRBV11-1; J: TRBJ2-3; CDR3: CASSRRGGPDTQYF; DNA: TGTGCCAGCAGCCGGCGAGGGGGCCCAGATACGCAGTATTTT
D: -; size: -; V: TRBV11-3; J: TRBJ2-4; CDR3: CASSLGFQRNIQYF; DNA: TGTGCCAGCAGCTTAGGATTCCAGAGGAACATTCAGTACTTC
D: TRBD1; size: -; V: TRBV6-8; J: TRBJ1-2; CDR3: CTSSEQGSGYTF; DNA: TGTACCAGCAGCGAACAGGGGAGTGGCTACACCTTC
D: -; size: -; V: TRBV6-7; J: TRBJ1-1; CDR3: CASRYNEVEAFF; DNA: TGTGCCAGCAGGTATAATGAGGTTGAAGCTTTCTTT
D: -; size: few; V: TRBV18; J: TRBJ2-6; CDR3: CASSTRGNVYSGANVLTF; DNA: TGTGCCAGCTCAACTCGGGGCAACGTATACTCTGGGGCCAACGTCCTGACTTTC
D: TRBD1; size: -; V: TRBV7-4; J: TRBJ1-1; CDR3: CASSLGTGINTEAFF; DNA: TGTGCCAGCAGCTTAGGGACAGGGATTAACACTGAAGCTTTTTTT
D: -; size: -; V: TRBV11-3; J: TRBJ2-3; CDR3: CASSLELGLIGTPDTQYF; DNA: TGTGCCAGCAGCTTGGAATTGGGGCTTATTGGAACTCCAGATACGCAGTATTTT
D: -; size: -; V: TRBV5-1; J: TRBJ2-2; CDR3: CASSTTPMQNTGELFF; DNA: TGCGCCAGCAGCACAACCCCGATGCAGAACACCGGGGAGCTGTTTTTT
D: TRBD1; size: -; V: TRBV12-5; J: TRBJ1-1; CDR3: CASKRQGGQAFF; DNA: TGTGCCAGTAAGAGACAGGGAGGGCAAGCTTTCTTT
D: -; size: -; V: TRBV19; J: TRBJ1-2; CDR3: CASSTLQGYGYTF; DNA: TGTGCCAGTAGTACTCTTCAGGGGTATGGCTACACCTTT